This T cell receptor beta chain is drawn from a study of T cells in Graves' hyperthyroidism and ophthalmopathy (dated by TCRdb to between 2018 and 2021). At the level of the whole study: Peripheral blood samples were taken at the time of initial diagnosis, prior to any treatment. A discovery cohort of about 100 patients, fewer than 50 with Graves' ophthalmopathy and about 58 with stable Graves' hyperthyroidism, was used to find distinguishing TCR V-J signatures. Prospective prediction of ophthalmopathy was tested in an independent validation cohort of about 19 hyperthyroidism patients and around 16 patients who later progressed to ophthalmopathy. The roughly 91 discovery patients were randomly split 7:3 into training and test sets. In roughly six Graves' hyperthyroidism patients, the study also compared T-cell repertoires from thyroid tissue with T-cell repertoires from blood. Following sampling, methimazole starting at 30 mg daily was given to hyperthyroidism patients, and high-dose intravenous methylprednisolone was given to ophthalmopathy patients. The paper describes TCR Vbeta CDR3 sequencing of around 130 peripheral blood samples, made up of 43 ophthalmopathy patients, roughly 75 hyperthyroidism patients and roughly 17 progressor patients.

The germline V gene encodes CDR1 DFQATT and CDR2 SNEGSKA (reference sequence). The CDR3 measures 15 amino acids from cysteine to phenylalanine. The only DNA kept is the CDR3, 45 bases in frame from the first base. The germline V end is reduced by 5 bases and the J end by 6 bases; junction bases left unmatched: 11. Amplification of TCR beta CDR3 regions was carried out from RNA transcripts. A first-round RT-PCR of the TCR CDR3 used the HTBI primer set with the Qiagen OneStep RT-PCR kit. A second multiplex PCR round built the libraries, followed by size selection and purification. Libraries were sequenced paired-end with 100 bp reads on an Illumina HiSeq2000. The original pipeline was this. Raw data were processed with SOAPnuke, discarding reads with adapters, uncalled bases, mean Phred below 15, or no exact constant-primer or identifier match. High-quality paired reads were merged using COPE v1.2.5, and each unique nucleotide sequence was defined as a clonotype. MiTCR v1.1 was used to align clonotypes to the IMGT TRBV, TRBD and TRBJ reference segments. Analysis was restricted to V-J combinations with a frequency above 0.0001, which covered over 98% of repertoires. A TCS score was defined as the ratio of F50 (clonal expansion) to E x V (chaos), with BLOSUM62-based TCRdist applied between CDR3 peptides within each V-J. Welch's t-statistics and random forest reduced roughly 500 V-J features to around 14, which were used in a naive Bayes classifier (R e1071). The public reads were reprocessed in TCRdb via fastp at Q25 and MiXCR, keeping in-frame beta chains. Every distinct CDR3 protein forms one entry, paired with its most common genes and DNA. The V and J calls shown here were made by TCRdb, not taken from the authors' results. A total of around 450,000 distinct CDR3 sequences appear in this sample, 15% to 18% of them only once. The ten most abundant clones make up around 7.7% of the sample.

This clonotype was observed a handful of times. Its antigen has not been determined. The record has no base qualities; no much larger clone is one base away. A patient counted as having stable Graves' hyperthyroidism if no progression to ophthalmopathy occurred over 18 months of follow-up. Hyperthyroidism patients were newly diagnosed, with disease duration under 2 months, and aged 18 to 65 years. Exclusion was applied to patients with uncontrolled infections, other autoimmune diseases, pregnancy or lactation. Diagnoses were established on the basis of clinical symptoms, serum thyroxine and TRAb, thyroid ultrasound, and orbital computed tomography. PBMCs were isolated from 7.5 to 10 ml of fresh peripheral blood by Ficoll-Paque density gradient centrifugation. Trizol reagent was used to extract total RNA, and RNA quality was then checked on an Agilent 2100 Bioanalyzer. Here is what the overall study found, with its caveats: Most expanded thyroid clonotypes (frequency above 0.001) were also detected in blood, suggesting blood repertoires may reflect thyroid immune responses. In cross-validation, a model built on a 13 V-J signature told ophthalmopathy apart from stable hyperthyroidism with 87.88% sensitivity and about 81% specificity, and in testing the same model reached 80%/75%. Sample size was not statistically predetermined, and investigators were not blinded to group allocation. In validation, the model predicted progression to ophthalmopathy with 65% to 71% sensitivity and roughly 72% specificity, a median of roughly seven months before onset.

The receptor's source is a woman younger than 35 with Graves' hyperthyroidism. The rearrangement joined TRBV20-1 to TRBJ2-1; the central 9 bases match TRBD1. Specimen: blood. The CDR3 region has the sequence CSAGLPDRGGNEQFF. The base sequence is TGCAGTGCTGGACTACCGGACAGGGGTGGCAATGAGCAGTTCTTC.